This record looks at one T cell receptor (beta chain) sequence and its context. This clone's antigen is unknown. One base away there is no much larger clone; base qualities are not given. Using the deep immunoSEQ assay, multiplex PCR amplified TCR CDR3 regions from genomic DNA. Extracted genomic DNA from each cell subset was spread evenly across all wells of several immunoSEQ 96-well plates, with each plate serving as a replicate. Each replicate PCR for sorted subsets received 150 to 250 ng genomic DNA, equal to around 32,000 T cell genomes. Purified libraries were measured with a Qubit 3.0 fluorometer, size-checked on a Bioanalyzer 2100, and measured again with the KAPA Library Quantification kit. Every immunoSEQ 96-well plate was sequenced on a separate single-read 150-cycle Illumina NextSeq 550 flow cell. On the authors' methods: The immunoSEQ output contained only junctional sequences without quality scores, so filtering could not match that applied to full-length reads. To assign V/J genes and CDR3, sequences were annotated against IMGT germline references using PyIR, a Python wrapper for IgBLAST v1.9. Reads were removed for weak V/J assignments (E-value above 1e-6), missing CDR3, stop codons, out-of-frame junctions, or ambiguous translated residues. A V3J clonotype was defined by an identical inferred V gene, J gene, and CDR3 amino acid sequence. To compute the percentage overlap between repertoires, the number of shared unique clonotypes was divided by the size of the smaller repertoire. RTK rarefaction, the Chao1 estimator, and Recon v2.1 estimates of unobserved clonotypes were used to assess repertoire richness. Generation probabilities were computed with OLGA for all TCRbeta clonotypes obtained by the gDNA method from a handful of donors. TCRdb limited this immuneACCESS table to in-frame rearrangements with V and J called. A share of clones is missing; checked studies link under half to unresolved V genes, and the rest is unexplained. V and J calls and clone size come straight from that table; D and trimming were deduced from the DNA. The sample profile shows 1.5 million to 2.5 million clones; just under 95% of them were found once. Less than 1.5% of the sample is in the top ten clones.

This record belongs to a study of shared clonotypes between healthy human individuals (dated by TCRdb to the early 2020s). The study in broad terms: Two women and three men aged 18 to 49 years were included in the cohort. For each donor, CD4 naive and CD4 memory were each given three plates, CD8 naive was given two plates, and CD8 memory was given one plate. The study deeply sequenced blood TCR repertoires of five healthy adults to estimate repertoire size and the extent of clonotype sharing between individuals. Libraries were prepared and TCR repertoires were sequenced by different laboratories using diverse techniques, in order to increase sequencing depth and limit assay-specific biases. Each donor's leukapheresis produced roughly between roughly 0.85 and 10 billion PBMCs. Beyond this particular receptor, the publication reports: Compared with non-shared clonotypes, the clonotypes found in all four sorted-subset donors had higher generation probabilities. Because the study included a small number of donors, the genetic and exposure-history diversity represented was limited. Sharing across a few donors was observed for approximately 5% of naive CD4, 3% to 4% of naive CD8, roughly 2.3% of memory CD4, and less than 0.45% of memory CD8 clonotypes. Pairwise subsampling led to the expectation that sequencing depth would affect the degree of clonotype sharing among donors. Even with the large sequencing depth, rarefaction of the sorted-subset datasets indicated that sequencing was incomplete. Sampling was restricted to blood, and TCR repertoires in tissues likely differ from the TCR repertoires found in blood. Larger estimated clonotype richness was generally found for naive subsets than for memory subsets.

V is cut back by 0 bases and J by 5 bases, with 7 bases in the junction unmatched. CDR1 LNHNV and CDR2 YYDKDF are derived from the germline V gene (reference sequence). The CDR3 contains 16 residues, cysteine and phenylalanine counted. Only the CDR3 region is kept as DNA, spanning 48 bases read in frame from base 1. CD8 naive samples were CD45RO-negative cells positively selected for CCR7, giving a CD45RA+CCR7+ population that excluded TemRA cells. The donors were healthy, HIV-negative adults with no recently reported acute infections or vaccinations. Only Caucasian adults living in Nashville, Tennessee, USA were represented among the donors. Blood was collected by leukapheresis, and PBMCs were isolated by Ficoll-Histopaque density gradient centrifugation and then cryopreserved in liquid nitrogen vapor phase. Analytical flow cytometry was used to check the purity and quantity of every magnetically sorted T cell population. Genomic DNA was isolated from every sorted fraction and measured by UV absorbance on a Nanodrop 2000c.

The sample consisted of naive CD8+ T cells sorted from blood. The cell subset or site label here, explained by the study, means: CD45RA+CCR7+. The chain is encoded by TRBV15 joined to TRBJ2-1, and 7 bases in between align with TRBD2. The sequence was collected from a man younger than 30 in good health. The CDR3 corresponds to CATSRDGEGTDNEQFF. The DNA sequence follows: TGTGCCACCAGCAGAGACGGGGAGGGAACCGACAATGAGCAGTTCTTC.